One sample yielded the 14 T cell receptor beta chains listed below, sequenced in a study of T cell repertoires in cytomegalovirus infection. These receptors' targets are unknown. TCRdb re-derived calls from the reads in MiXCR, one entry per CDR3 protein. The sample records about 160,000 distinct CDR3 sequences, 20% to 25% being singletons. Here the sequenced sample was CD8+ T cells from cultured PBMCs, taken from culture after CMV antigen stimulation. These receptors were obtained from a human donor in good health (CMV status not recorded). Some clones in this sample may be carry-over from other donors' samples.

The CDR3 loop reads CASSLVAFYTDTQYF. The CDR3 bases are TGTGCCAGCAGTTTAGTAGCATTTTACACAGATACGCAGTATTTT. The chain has TRBV27 and TRBJ2-3; D is ambiguous. V was shortened by 2 bases and J by 2 bases, with 11 bases between the two germline ends. CDR1 MNHEY and CDR2 SMNVEV come from the germline V gene (reference sequence). CDR3 length: 15 residues.

This chain uses TRBV5-4 with TRBJ2-7; a possible D gene is TRBD2 (5 bases). With 0 bases removed from V and 5 bases from J, the gap between germline ends came to 9 bases. There are 13 residues in the CDR3. Germline assignment: CDR1 SGHNT and CDR2 YYREEE (reference sequence). DNA for the CDR3: TGTGCCAGCAGCTTGGCCGAGGGCCACGAGCAGTACTTC. It encodes CASSLAEGHEQYF. Drawing the rest from reference TRBV5-4 and TRBJ2-7, the complete variable domain is ETGVTQSPTHLIKTRGQQVTLRCSSQSGHNTVSWYQQALGQGPQFIFQYYREEENGRGNFPPRFSGLQFPNYSSELNVNALELDDSALYLCASSLAEGHEQYFGPGTRLTVT.

The chain couples TRBV11-2 to TRBJ2-3; either TRBD1 or TRBD2 may fit D (8 bases each). Germline loops: CDR1 SGHAT, CDR2 FQNNGV. Trimming removed 3 bases at V and 4 bases at J, with 17 bases between. The CDR3 length is 16 residues. The CDR3 DNA reads as TGTGCCAGCAGCTTCTGGACAGGGCGGGGGGCAGATACGCAGTATTTT. It codes for CASSFWTGRGADTQYF.

The rearrangement uses TRBV6-5 and TRBJ2-1, with 8 nucleotides matching TRBD2. CDR3 length: 18 amino acids. In germline, CDR1 is MNHEY, CDR2 SVGAGI. J gave up 0 bases and V 2 bases, and 9 bases lay outside the gene matches. The CDR3 spells CASSYLGGGLSSYNEQFF. The CDR3 DNA is TGTGCCAGCAGTTACCTGGGCGGGGGGCTAAGCTCCTACAATGAGCAGTTCTTC.

There are a few counts of this clonotype. This sequence joins TRBV5-6 and TRBJ2-7; TRBD1 agrees at 8 bases. V trimming: 4 bases; J trimming: 2 bases; junction bases outside the gene matches: 5. Germline V gives CDR1 SGHDT, CDR2 YYEEEE. The CDR3 consists of 14 residues. CDR3 sequence reads: CASSGGTGTYEQYF. The CDR3 DNA follows: TGTGCCAGCAGCGGAGGGACAGGAACCTACGAGCAGTACTTC.

This rearrangement joins TRBV7-9 to TRBJ1-4, with 8 bases lining up with TRBD1. There are 16 residues in the CDR3. J gave up 3 bases and V 5 bases, and 8 bases lay outside the gene matches. The V gene's germline CDR1 is SEHNR and CDR2 FQNEAQ (reference sequence). This CDR3 reads CASSLPRTGPNEKLFF. CDR3 nucleotide sequence: TGTGCCAGCAGCCTCCCTCGGACAGGGCCTAATGAAAAACTGTTTTTT.

The V gene is TRBV20-1, the J gene TRBJ2-7, with D possibly matching TRBD2 (6 bases). V was trimmed by 3 bases and J by 3 bases, leaving 15 bases between them. The CDR3 is 14 residues long. The germline CDR1 and CDR2 sequences are DFQATT and SNEGSKA (reference sequence). In nucleotides, the CDR3 is TGCAGTGCTAGTCCTAGCGTCGGGGTCTACGAGCAGTACTTC. It codes for CSASPSVGVYEQYF.

The chain links TRBV7-2 to TRBJ2-7; TRBD1 is a possible D gene (5 bases). The CDR3 totals 17 residues. The germline V and J ends were trimmed by 5 bases and 1 base, with 21 bases remaining between them. The V gene's germline CDR1 is SGHTA and CDR2 FQGNSA. CDR3 loop: CASSPRTRVRSSYEQYF. The CDR3 nucleotides are TGTGCCAGCAGCCCACGTACCAGGGTTAGATCTTCCTACGAGCAGTACTTC.

The rearrangement joins TRBV6-2 or TRBV6-3 to TRBJ2-3; D is uncertain. CDR3 size: 12 residues. V lost 6 bases to trimming and J lost 4 bases, with 8 bases between them. From germline, CDR1 is MNHEY and CDR2 SVGEGT. The CDR3 nucleotides are TGTGCCAGCAGCACTTCGCCAGATACGCAGTATTTT. It encodes CASSTSPDTQYF.

The gene calls are TRBV12-3 or TRBV12-4 and TRBJ2-7, with 10 bases fitting TRBD2. The CDR3 contains 15 residues. J lost 4 bases, V lost 4 bases, and 7 bases had no gene match. As DNA, the CDR3 is TGTGCCAGCAGTTCTACTAGCGGGGTTTTGTACGAGCAGTACTTC. It encodes CASSSTSGVLYEQYF.

The DNA of the CDR3 is TGTGCCAGCAGTCTAAGCAGCGGGGGGGCGGCAGATACGCAGTATTTT. Translation gives CASSLSSGGAADTQYF. The chain has TRBV6-1 and TRBJ2-3; 10 bases align to TRBD2. The V gene's germline CDR1 is MNHNS and CDR2 SASEGT. V lost 5 bases to trimming and J lost 4 bases; unmatched junction nucleotides: 9. The CDR3 totals 16 residues.

The chain recombines TRBV12-3 or TRBV12-4 with TRBJ2-7; D gene uncertain. This CDR3 comprises 12 residues. V shed 5 bases and J shed 4 bases, with 9 bases lying between them. In DNA form, the CDR3 reads TGTGCCAGCAGTCCCTCAGGTTACGAGCAGTACTTC. Translation gives CASSPSGYEQYF.

This clonotype occurred a few times. This sequence joins TRBV20-1 and TRBJ2-7, with D possibly being TRBD2 (7 bases). The CDR3 spans 14 residues. From germline, CDR1 is DFQATT and CDR2 SNEGSKA (reference sequence). V lost 6 bases and J 6 bases, leaving 21 bases between the germline ends. CDR3: CSAGVGGGVLEQYF. CDR3 bases: TGCAGTGCAGGCGTGGGAGGGGGTGTACTCGAGCAGTACTTC.

This clonotype was counted ten times or more. The rearrangement uses TRBV7-6 and TRBJ2-7, with 10 bases fitting TRBD1. Losses at the gene ends were 5 bases for V and 2 bases for J; bases not matched to a gene: 3. The CDR3 loop spans 14 amino acids. Germline lookup yields CDR1 SGHVS and CDR2 FNYEAQ. The CDR3 reads CASSIGQGAYEQYF. The CDR3 coding sequence is TGTGCCAGCAGCATCGGACAGGGGGCCTACGAGCAGTACTTC.